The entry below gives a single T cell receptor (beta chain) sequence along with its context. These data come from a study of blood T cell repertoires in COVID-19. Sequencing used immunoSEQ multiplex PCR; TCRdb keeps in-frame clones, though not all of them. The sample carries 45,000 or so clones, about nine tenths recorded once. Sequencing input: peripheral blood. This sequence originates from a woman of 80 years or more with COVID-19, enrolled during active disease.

The CDR3 region has the DNA TGTGCCAGCAGCTTTACTAGCGGCACCTACGAGCAGTACTTC. Its protein is CASSFTSGTYEQYF. The chain recombines TRBV7-9 with TRBJ2-7; TRBD2 aligns across 8 bases. The V gene's germline CDR1 is SEHNR and CDR2 FQNEAQ (reference sequence). The ends lost 3 bases at V and 2 bases at J; junction bases unmatched: 3. The CDR3 sequence is 14 residues long.